This T cell receptor beta chain appears in the sequencing data of a study of T cells after posttransplantation cyclophosphamide. Controls had myeloablative marrow grafts with methotrexate and calcineurin inhibitor, sampled at 1 year. TCRdb's copy holds only in-frame clones and misses some; the assay was immunoSEQ multiplex PCR. The sample lists 7,500 to 10,000 clones, approximately 88% occurring once. CDR1 is MGHDK, CDR2 SYGVNS, per germline. The CDR3 consists of 13 residues. The clonotype was recovered from a male patient in his forties or fifties who received an allogeneic stem cell transplant from an unrelated donor, was CMV-positive, and had chronic GVHD only. The T cells may partly be graft donor cells. This chain connects TRBV25-1 to TRBJ2-5, with 10 bases matching TRBD2. The closer fit of TRBJ2-7 to the DNA end suggests the J call may be wrong. Sequences were derived from PBMCs, sampled about 450 days after allogeneic stem cell transplant with calcineurin inhibitor and methotrexate. The CDR3 here is CASVSGTSDEQYF. The DNA of the CDR3 is TGTGCCAGCGTGTCCGGGACTAGCGACGAGCAGTACTTC.